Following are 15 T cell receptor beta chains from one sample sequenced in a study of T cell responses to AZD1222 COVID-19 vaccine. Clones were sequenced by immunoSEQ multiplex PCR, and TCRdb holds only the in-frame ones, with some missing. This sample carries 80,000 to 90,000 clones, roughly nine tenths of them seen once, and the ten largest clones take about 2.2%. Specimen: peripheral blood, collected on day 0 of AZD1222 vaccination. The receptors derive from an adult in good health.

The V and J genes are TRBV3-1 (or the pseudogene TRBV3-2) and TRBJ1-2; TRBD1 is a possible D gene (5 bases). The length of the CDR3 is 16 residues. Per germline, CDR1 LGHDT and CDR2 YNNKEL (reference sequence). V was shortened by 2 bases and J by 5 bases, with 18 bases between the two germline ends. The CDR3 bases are TGTGCCAGCAGCCAAACGGGACTCCGAGGCCGGTATGGCTACACCTTC. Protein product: CASSQTGLRGRYGYTF.

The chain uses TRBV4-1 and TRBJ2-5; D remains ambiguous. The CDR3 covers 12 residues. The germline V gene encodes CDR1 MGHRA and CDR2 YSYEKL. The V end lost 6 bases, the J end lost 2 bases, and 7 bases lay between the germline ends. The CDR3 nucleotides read TGCGCCAGCAGTGGTAGACAAGAGACCCAGTACTTC. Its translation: CASSGRQETQYF.

The CDR3 sequence: CASSDNRGRGRETQYF. CDR3 bases: TGTGCCAGCAGTGATAACAGGGGGCGAGGGAGGGAGACCCAGTACTTC. The chain uses TRBV2 and TRBJ2-5, with TRBD1 matching over 9 bases. V gave up 3 bases and J gave up 5 bases; unmatched junction bases: 10. Germline lookup yields CDR1 SNHLY and CDR2 FYNNEI. CDR3 length: 16 residues.

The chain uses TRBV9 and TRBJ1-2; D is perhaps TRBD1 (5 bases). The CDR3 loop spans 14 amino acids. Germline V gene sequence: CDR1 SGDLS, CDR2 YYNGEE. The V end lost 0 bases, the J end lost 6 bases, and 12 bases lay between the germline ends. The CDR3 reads CASSVDIGGHGYTF. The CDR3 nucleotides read TGTGCCAGCAGCGTAGACATTGGGGGTCATGGCTACACCTTC.

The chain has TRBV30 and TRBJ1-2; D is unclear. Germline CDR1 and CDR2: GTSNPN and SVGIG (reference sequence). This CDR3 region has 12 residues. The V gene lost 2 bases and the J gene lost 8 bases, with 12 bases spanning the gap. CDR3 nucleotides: TGTGCCTGGAGTATTCGTGATGGCGGCTACACCTTC. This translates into CAWSIRDGGYTF.

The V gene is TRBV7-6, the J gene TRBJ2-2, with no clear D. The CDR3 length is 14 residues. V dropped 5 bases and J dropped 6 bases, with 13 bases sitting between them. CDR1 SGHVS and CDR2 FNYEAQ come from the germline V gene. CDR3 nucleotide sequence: TGTGCCAGCAGCCCCCTTCGAACGTCCGGGGAGCTGTTTTTT. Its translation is CASSPLRTSGELFF.

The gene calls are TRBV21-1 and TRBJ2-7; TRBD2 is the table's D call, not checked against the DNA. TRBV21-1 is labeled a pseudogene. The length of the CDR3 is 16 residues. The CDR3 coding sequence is TGTGCCAGCAGCAAAGCGCCTAGCGGGAGTTCCTACGAGCAGTACTTC. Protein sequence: CASSKAPSGSSYEQYF.

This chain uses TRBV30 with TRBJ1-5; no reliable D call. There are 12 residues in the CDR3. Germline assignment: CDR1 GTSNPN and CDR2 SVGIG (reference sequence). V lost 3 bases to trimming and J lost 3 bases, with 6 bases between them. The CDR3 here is CAWRHPNQPQHF. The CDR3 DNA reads TGTGCCTGGAGACATCCCAATCAGCCCCAGCATTTT.

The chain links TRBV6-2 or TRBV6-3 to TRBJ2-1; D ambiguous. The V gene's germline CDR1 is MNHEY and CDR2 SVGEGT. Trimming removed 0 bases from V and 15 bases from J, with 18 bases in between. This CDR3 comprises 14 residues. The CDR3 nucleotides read TGTGCCAGCAGTTACTCGACCCCCCCAAACCCACTGTTCTTC. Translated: CASSYSTPPNPLFF.

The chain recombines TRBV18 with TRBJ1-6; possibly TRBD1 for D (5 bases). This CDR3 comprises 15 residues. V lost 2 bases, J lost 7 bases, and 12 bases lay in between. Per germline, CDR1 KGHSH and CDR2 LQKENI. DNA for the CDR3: TGTGCCAGCTCACCAGACAGCGGACTAAATTCACCCCTCCACTTT. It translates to CASSPDSGLNSPLHF.

CDR3 sequence (DNA): TGTGCCAGCTCACCGGGCACAGTCTACGAGCAGTACTTC. Protein product: CASSPGTVYEQYF. The chain has TRBV18 and TRBJ2-7; D gene ambiguous. V lost 3 bases and J lost 3, with 9 bases in between. The CDR3 covers 13 residues. In germline, CDR1 is KGHSH, CDR2 LQKENI.

The CDR3 region has the DNA TGTGCCACCAGTGACCGACCAGGTCGGGGTGAAAAACTGTTTTTT. Amino acids: CATSDRPGRGEKLFF. The rearrangement links TRBV24-1 to TRBJ1-4, with D unclear. V gave up 4 bases and J gave up 7 bases, with 15 bases separating them. The CDR3 consists of 15 residues. The germline CDR1 and CDR2 sequences are KGHDR and SFDVKD.

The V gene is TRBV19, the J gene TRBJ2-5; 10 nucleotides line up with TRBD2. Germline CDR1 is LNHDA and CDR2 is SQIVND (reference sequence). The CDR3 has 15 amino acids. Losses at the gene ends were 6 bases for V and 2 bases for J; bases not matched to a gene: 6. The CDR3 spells CASRKLAGPQETQYF. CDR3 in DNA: TGTGCCAGTAGAAAACTAGCGGGACCTCAAGAGACCCAGTACTTC.

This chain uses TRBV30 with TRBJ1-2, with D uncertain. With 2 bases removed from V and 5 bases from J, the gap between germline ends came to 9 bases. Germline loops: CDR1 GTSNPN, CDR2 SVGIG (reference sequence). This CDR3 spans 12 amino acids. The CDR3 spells CAWSRAVYGYTF. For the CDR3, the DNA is TGTGCCTGGAGTCGAGCAGTTTATGGCTACACCTTC.

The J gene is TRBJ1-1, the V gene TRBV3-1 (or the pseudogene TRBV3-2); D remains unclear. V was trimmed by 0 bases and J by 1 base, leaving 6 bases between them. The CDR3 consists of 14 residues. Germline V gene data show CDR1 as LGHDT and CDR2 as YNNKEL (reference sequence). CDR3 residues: CASSQEGRNTEAFF. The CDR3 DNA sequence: TGTGCCAGCAGCCAAGAGGGCAGGAACACTGAAGCTTTCTTT.